This T cell receptor (beta chain) emerged from a study of T cells after yellow fever vaccination. Overall study: The SMART-Seq v4 Ultra Low Input method served to prepare the low-cell-number fractions.

Regarding the study as a whole: The CD4 and CD8 compartments had a small share of their clonotypes in common. A secondary response was less intense yet reached its peak sooner, at day 5 versus 15.

CDR3 length: 18 residues. After removal of 3 bases from V and 2 bases from J, the junction contained 13 bases not matched to a gene. Germline assignment: CDR1 ENHRY and CDR2 SYGVKD. Turning to this clonotype: The antigen remains undetermined.

5'RACE template switching generated TCR cDNA, adding a universal primer site and UMIs. TCRdb fed the 5' RACE reads into MiXCR, producing one record per CDR3 protein. The sample has some 200,000 distinct CDR3 sequences, 9.5% to 11% seen once. The receptor's source is a man aged 18 to 35 who received the YFV17D yellow fever vaccine. The chain couples TRBV10-3 to TRBJ2-3; 8 bases map to TRBD2. The sample here was CD8+ T cells sorted from PBMCs, taken 15 days after the yellow fever booster vaccination. The CDR3 region is CAISETPLPAGDTDTQYF. CDR3 nucleotide sequence: TGTGCCATCAGTGAAACCCCTCTTCCAGCGGGGGACACAGATACGCAGTATTTT.